These 15 T cell receptor beta chains share one sample of origin, sequenced in a study of early T cells in non-severe SARS-CoV-2 infection. TCRdb ran MiXCR on the 5' RACE reads and lists one entry per CDR3 protein. Of around 100,000 distinct CDR3 sequences listed, approximately 15% were seen once; the top ten hold 1.3%. The sample was whole blood. These receptors were obtained from an adult who was a healthcare worker with PCR-confirmed SARS-CoV-2 infection or an uninfected control (not recorded which).

This clonotype has only a few counts. The gene calls are TRBV6-2 or TRBV6-3 and TRBJ2-6; unclear D gene. The germline V gene encodes CDR1 MNHEY and CDR2 SVGEGT. The CDR3 has 15 amino acids. V lost 5 bases and J 2 bases, leaving 10 bases between the germline ends. The CDR3 loop reads CASSTVKTGANVLTF. The CDR3 region has the DNA TGTGCCAGCAGTACAGTAAAGACTGGGGCCAACGTCCTGACTTTC.

V is TRBV18 and J is TRBJ2-1, with D possibly being TRBD2 (5 bases). CDR1 and CDR2 from the germline V gene are KGHSH and LQKENI. The CDR3 loop spans 15 amino acids. Trimming cost V 3 bases and J 10 bases, with 19 bases left between them. Here the CDR3 DNA reads TGTGCCAGCTCACCGTACGGGGAGAACAAAGAGGAGCAGTTCTTC. Its translation is CASSPYGENKEEQFF.

The CDR3 nucleotides read TGCGCCAGCAGCCAAGATTTAACCCTCCGCACAGATACGCAGTATTTT. Translation gives CASSQDLTLRTDTQYF. This chain connects TRBV4-3 to TRBJ2-3; D not certain. V was cut by 0 bases and J by 1 base, with 11 bases left in between. This CDR3 region has 16 residues. In germline, CDR1 is LGHNA, CDR2 YSLEER.

This clonotype was seen a handful of times. The rearrangement joins TRBV5-1 to TRBJ1-6; D is perhaps TRBD1 (5 bases). Germline values: CDR1 SGHRS, CDR2 YFSETQ. The V gene lost 4 bases and the J gene lost 7 bases, with 9 bases spanning the gap. The CDR3 is 13 amino acids. The CDR3 sequence is CASSPGENSPLHF. CDR3 sequence (DNA): TGCGCCAGCAGCCCGGGGGAAAATTCACCCCTCCACTTT.

The V gene is TRBV11-2, the J gene TRBJ2-2; D unresolved. The germline gives CDR1 SGHAT, CDR2 FQNNGV. V lost 5 bases and J 6 bases, leaving 10 bases between the germline ends. The CDR3 extends over 13 amino acids. The CDR3 reads CASSGKGPGELFF. In DNA, the CDR3 is TGTGCCAGCAGCGGGAAGGGTCCCGGGGAGCTGTTTTTT.

Regarding this clonotype: This CDR3 fails to terminate in the conserved phenylalanine or tryptophan, so it likely reflects a read error. The rearrangement links TRBV19 to TRBJ2-1; D gene unclear. V was pared by 3 bases and J by 1 base, with 10 bases between. Germline-derived CDR1 and CDR2 are LNHDA and SQIVND (reference sequence). The CDR3 extends over 15 amino acids. The CDR3 sequence: CASSIDGGSYNEQFL. The DNA for the CDR3 is TGTGCCAGTAGTATCGACGGCGGTTCCTACAATGAGCAGTTCCTC.

The chain has TRBV27 and TRBJ2-6; unclear D gene. Trimming stripped 8 bases from V and 2 bases from J, with 16 bases between. This CDR3 contains 16 residues. Per the germline V gene, CDR1 is MNHEY and CDR2 is SMNVEV (reference sequence). The CDR3: CASRTGGGTGANVLTF. In DNA form, the CDR3 reads TGTGCCAGCCGGACCGGTGGTGGGACTGGGGCCAACGTCCTGACTTTC.

The CDR3 DNA follows: TGTGCCTGGAAGTCAGGTGCGGGATGGGACACCGGGGAGCTGTTTTTT. It specifies CAWKSGAGWDTGELFF. V usage is TRBV30 and J usage is TRBJ2-2, with D possibly being TRBD2 (6 bases). The V gene lost 4 bases and the J gene lost 3 bases, with 18 bases spanning the gap. The CDR3 length is 16 residues. Germline values: CDR1 GTSNPN, CDR2 SVGIG (reference sequence).

In this sample, this clonotype turned up many times. DNA of the CDR3: TGTGCCAGCTACAACATTACCCGGTTGTATTTT. Protein product: CASYNITRLYF. V is TRBV28 and J is TRBJ2-3, with D unclear. Germline values: CDR1 MDHEN, CDR2 SYDVKM. Trimming cost V 8 bases and J 14 bases, with 17 bases left between them. CDR3 length: 11 amino acids.

There are a few counts of this clonotype. The chain employs TRBV19 and TRBJ2-7; a weak D match, TRBD2 (6 bases). Trimming left V 1 base short and J 5 bases short, with 15 bases between. Germline V CDR1 and CDR2: LNHDA, SQIVND (reference sequence). The CDR3 loop spans 15 amino acids. The CDR3 bases are TGTGCCAGTAGTATAGGCGGGGCTGACTGGGACGAGCAGTACTTC. This codes for CASSIGGADWDEQYF.

This CDR3 is CASSYWGASYEQYF. CDR3 in DNA: TGTGCCAGCAGTTACTGGGGGGCCTCCTACGAGCAGTACTTC. The V gene is TRBV6-5, the J gene TRBJ2-7; D is perhaps TRBD1 or TRBD2 (6 bases each). Trimming took 1 base from V and 0 from J, leaving 7 bases between them. The CDR3 runs to 14 residues. Germline V gene lookup returns CDR1 MNHEY and CDR2 SVGAGI.

This clonotype was detected many times. The chain recombines TRBV7-9 with TRBJ1-1, with unresolved D. This CDR3 has 15 amino acids. Deletions cut 4 bases from V and 0 bases from J, with 12 bases between. Germline-derived CDR1 and CDR2 are SEHNR and FQNEAQ (reference sequence). CDR3 DNA: TGTGCCAGCAGCTCTGTAGGGAGCATGAACACTGAAGCTTTCTTT. Its protein is CASSSVGSMNTEAFF.

Comment on this clonotype: This clone may be a read error of a much larger clone one base away. DNA of the CDR3: TGTGCCAGCCACCTCCGACAGGTAGGCTACAATGAGCAGTTCTTC. Translating gives CASHLRQVGYNEQFF. The V call is TRBV6-2 or TRBV6-3, the J call TRBJ2-1; a weak D match, TRBD1 (6 bases). Trimming cost V 8 bases and J 3 bases, with 17 bases left between them. The CDR3 runs to 15 residues. Germline CDR1 MNHEY, CDR2 SVGEGT.

The chain joins TRBV27 to TRBJ1-5, with unresolved D. Germline V gives CDR1 MNHEY, CDR2 SMNVEV (reference sequence). The CDR3 loop spans 13 amino acids. V lost 8 bases, J lost 11 bases, and 19 bases lay in between. The DNA for the CDR3 is TGTGCCAGCCAAGAAGGCGAAACAATGTCCCAGCATTTT. Its translation is CASQEGETMSQHF.

V usage is TRBV4-2 and J usage is TRBJ1-1; D is perhaps TRBD1 (5 bases). This CDR3 region has 15 residues. Germline V gene data show CDR1 as LGHNA and CDR2 as YNFKEQ. V was shortened by 4 bases and J by 4 bases, with 16 bases between the two germline ends. As DNA, the CDR3 is TGTGCCAGCAGCCCCGGCAAGGGGCAGGGCACTGAAGCTTTCTTT. Its translation is CASSPGKGQGTEAFF.